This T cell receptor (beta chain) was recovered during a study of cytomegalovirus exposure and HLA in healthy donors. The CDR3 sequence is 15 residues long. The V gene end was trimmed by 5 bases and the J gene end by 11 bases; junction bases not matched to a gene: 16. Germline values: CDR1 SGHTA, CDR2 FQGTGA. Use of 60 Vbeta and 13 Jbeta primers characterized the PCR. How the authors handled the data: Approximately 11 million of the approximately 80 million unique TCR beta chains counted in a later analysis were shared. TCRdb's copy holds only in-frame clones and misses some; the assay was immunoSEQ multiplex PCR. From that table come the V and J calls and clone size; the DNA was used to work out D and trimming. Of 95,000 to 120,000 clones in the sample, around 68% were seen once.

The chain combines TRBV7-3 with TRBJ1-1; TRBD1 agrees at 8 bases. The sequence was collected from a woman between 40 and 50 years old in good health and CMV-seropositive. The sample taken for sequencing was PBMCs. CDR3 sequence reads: CASSPSGQAGGFAFF. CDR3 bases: TGTGCCAGCAGCCCCTCGGGACAGGCGGGAGGGTTCGCTTTCTTT. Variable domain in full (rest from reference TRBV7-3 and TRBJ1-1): GAGVSQTPSNKVTEKGKYVELRCDPISGHTALYWYRQSLGQGPEFLIYFQGTGAADDSGLPNDRFFAVRPEGSVSTLKIQRTERGDSAVYLCASSPSGQAGGFAFFGQGTRLTVV.